The 25 T cell receptor beta chains reported below all come from one sample, sequenced in a study of graft-versus-host responses after intestinal transplantation. No cognate antigen is known for these TCRs. Sequenced by immunoSEQ multiplex PCR; TCRdb stores in-frame clones only, minus some. The profile covers about 51,000 clones, with about 95% appearing a single time and approximately 0.2% taken by the ten largest. This specimen was unstimulated CD8+ T cells sorted from spleen or lymph node cells, taken before transplant. All receptors come from a human donor who was the organ donor for an intestinal transplant.

The chain couples TRBV5-4 to TRBJ2-3; TRBD1 matches 8 bases. The CDR3 sequence is 15 residues long. Trimming took 4 bases from V and 2 from J; bases not matched to a gene: 6. The germline gives CDR1 SGHNT, CDR2 YYREEE (reference sequence). The CDR3 spells CASSVTGQDTDTQYF. The CDR3 DNA sequence: TGTGCCAGCAGCGTAACGGGACAGGACACAGATACGCAGTATTTT.

V gene TRBV29-1 combines with J gene TRBJ2-1, with 7 bases lining up with TRBD2. V dropped 0 bases and J dropped 3; count of bases not matched to a gene: 8. The V gene's germline CDR1 is SQVTM and CDR2 ANQGSEA. The CDR3 is 16 residues long. CDR3 sequence (DNA): TGCAGCGTTGAAGAAAATAGCGGGCCCTACTACAATGAGCAGTTCTTC. Translation gives CSVEENSGPYYNEQFF.

This clone was picked up one time. A read error may produce the germline difference seen at one junction end. This chain uses TRBV13 with TRBJ2-1; 8 bases are shared with TRBD2. Germline assignment: CDR1 PRHDT and CDR2 FYEKMQ (reference sequence). CDR3 length equals 12 residues. In DNA form, the CDR3 reads TGTGCCAGCAGCCTAGGGACTAGAGAGCAGTTCTTC. Amino acids: CASSLGTREQFF.

V is TRBV21-1 and J is TRBJ2-4; the table's D call, TRBD2, was not checked against the DNA. TRBV21-1 is reported as a pseudogene. The CDR3 consists of 19 residues. CDR3: CASSKPREVARLAKNIQYF. CDR3 DNA sequence: TGTGCCAGCAGCAAACCCCGAGAGGTCGCGCGACTAGCCAAAAACATTCAGTACTTC.

This chain connects TRBV27 to TRBJ2-3; 8 nucleotides agree with TRBD1. CDR1 is MNHEY, CDR2 SMNVEV, per germline (reference sequence). With 5 bases clipped from V and 4 bases from J, the junction kept 11 bases outside the gene matches. The CDR3 length is 16 residues. CDR3 coding DNA: TGTGCCAGCAGTGTAACAGGGGGATACCTTGCAGATACGCAGTATTTT. Its translation: CASSVTGGYLADTQYF.

The chain uses TRBV30 and TRBJ2-1; TRBD2 matches at 7 bases. The V gene's germline CDR1 is GTSNPN and CDR2 SVGIG (reference sequence). J lost 5 bases, V lost 0 bases, and 4 bases had no gene match. The CDR3 is 14 residues long. The CDR3 nucleotides are TGTGCCTGGAGTGTAGGCCTAGCGGACAATGAGCAGTTCTTC. Protein: CAWSVGLADNEQFF.

This chain links TRBV7-3 with TRBJ1-6; D is ambiguous. In germline, CDR1 is SGHTA, CDR2 FQGTGA. Trimming shortened V by 11 bases and J by 11 bases, and 13 bases separated the two germline ends. CDR3 length: 11 amino acids. The chain's CDR3 is CAGGRETPLHF. DNA of the CDR3: TGTGCCGGAGGAAGGGAGACACCCCTCCACTTT.

The V gene is TRBV12-5, the J gene TRBJ1-1; D is possibly TRBD1 (5 bases). Germline V gene lookup returns CDR1 LGHNT and CDR2 FRNRAP. This CDR3 has 15 residues. V lost 0 bases and J lost 5, with 13 bases in between. The CDR3 reads CASGLVLGGGTEAFF. CDR3 nucleotide sequence: TGTGCTAGTGGTTTGGTCCTGGGGGGGGGTACTGAAGCTTTCTTT.

The genes are TRBV29-1 and TRBJ2-2; 9 bases map to TRBD1. The CDR3 has 13 residues. The germline V gene has CDR1 SQVTM and CDR2 ANQGSEA. The CDR3 sequence: CACYGQGSGELFF. CDR3 in DNA: TGCGCTTGTTATGGACAGGGGAGCGGGGAGCTGTTTTTT.

The J gene is TRBJ1-1, the V gene TRBV7-2; TRBD1 matches 7 bases. J lost 6 bases, V lost 1 base, and 8 bases had no gene match. The CDR3 loop spans 15 amino acids. Germline CDR1 reads SGHTA; CDR2 reads FQGNSA. The CDR3 DNA reads TGTGCCAGCAGCTTAGGATTAGGGGGCGTCTCTGAAGCTTTCTTT. It is translated as CASSLGLGGVSEAFF.

This rearrangement joins TRBV6-5 to TRBJ2-2; D gene unclear. The CDR3 runs 14 residues. Deletions cut 3 bases from V and 4 bases from J, with 9 bases between. Germline-derived CDR1 and CDR2 are MNHEY and SVGAGI. CDR3 loop: CASSYAGSTGELFF. CDR3 coding DNA: TGTGCCAGCAGTTATGCCGGTAGCACCGGGGAGCTGTTTTTT.

The chain carries TRBV7-9 and TRBJ1-6; D is undetermined. Per the germline V gene, CDR1 is SEHNR and CDR2 is FQNEAQ (reference sequence). V shed 6 bases and J shed 1 base, with 22 bases lying between them. This CDR3 is 19 amino acids long. Here the CDR3 DNA reads TGTGCCAGCAGTGGGTCCCGGGCGCGCGACCGGTCCTATAATTCACCCCTCCACTTT. It yields the protein CASSGSRARDRSYNSPLHF.

The chain uses TRBV7-9 and TRBJ2-1; 7 bases fit TRBD1. Per germline, CDR1 SEHNR and CDR2 FQNEAQ (reference sequence). V lost 4 bases, J lost 2 bases, and 8 bases stayed unmatched. The CDR3 is 16 residues long. In nucleotides, the CDR3 is TGTGCCAGCAGCTCCCCGGACAGGTCCCCCTACAATGAGCAGTTCTTC. Amino acids: CASSSPDRSPYNEQFF.

V and J are TRBV23-1 and TRBJ1-1; D is unclear. TRBV23-1 is placed among ORFs of uncertain function. Trimming cost V 4 bases and J 2 bases, with 11 bases left between them. This CDR3 has 14 amino acids. The CDR3 DNA is TGCGCCAGCAGTCGGTCGCCAGACAACACTGAAGCTTTCTTT. This encodes CASSRSPDNTEAFF.

This clone was seen once. The rearrangement links TRBV13 to TRBJ1-6; D is uncertain. CDR1 and CDR2 (germline): PRHDT, FYEKMQ (reference sequence). V dropped 2 bases and J dropped 14 bases, with 28 bases sitting between them. The CDR3 is 18 residues long. The CDR3 sequence: CASSLRAQSDGPGLTLHF. The CDR3 DNA sequence: TGTGCCAGCAGCTTAAGGGCTCAATCAGACGGGCCGGGATTGACCCTCCACTTT.

The rearrangement links TRBV19 to TRBJ2-7; D is unclear. Per the germline V gene, CDR1 is LNHDA and CDR2 is SQIVND (reference sequence). V lost 2 bases and J 0 bases, leaving 8 bases between the germline ends. The CDR3 runs to 14 residues. In nucleotides, the CDR3 is TGTGCCAGTAGTATATCAACAATCTCCTACGAGCAGTACTTC. Amino acids: CASSISTISYEQYF. The full variable domain, in which reference TRBV19 and TRBJ2-7 provide the parts outside the CDR3, is DGGITQSPKYLFRKEGQNVTLSCEQNLNHDAMYWYRQDPGQGLRLIYYSQIVNDFQKGDIAEGYSVSREKKESFPLTVTSAQKNPTAFYLCASSISTISYEQYFGPGTRLTVT.

This chain links TRBV27 with TRBJ1-1; D is perhaps TRBD1 (5 bases). This CDR3 has 17 residues. Trimming left V 4 bases short and J 1 base short, with 19 bases between. Germline V lookup: CDR1 MNHEY, CDR2 SMNVEV (reference sequence). Written as DNA, the CDR3 is TGTGCCAGCAGTTCCACACACGGGGACCTTCCGAACACTGAAGCTTTCTTT. Translated, it gives CASSSTHGDLPNTEAFF.

V and J are TRBV27 and TRBJ2-7; TRBD1 matches at 7 bases. Germline V lookup: CDR1 MNHEY, CDR2 SMNVEV (reference sequence). V was clipped by 5 bases and J by 2 bases; unmatched bases: 6. CDR3 length: 14 amino acids. As DNA, the CDR3 is TGTGCCAGCAGTGCCATGACAGGGCCCTACGAGCAGTACTTC. It yields the protein CASSAMTGPYEQYF.

The chain recombines TRBV19 with TRBJ2-7, with TRBD1 matching over 10 bases. With 6 bases clipped from V and 2 bases from J, the junction kept 7 bases outside the gene matches. The CDR3 contains 15 residues. Germline V lookup: CDR1 LNHDA, CDR2 SQIVND (reference sequence). This CDR3 reads CASSDRDRGAYEQYF. The CDR3 DNA sequence: TGTGCCAGTAGCGACCGGGACAGGGGAGCCTACGAGCAGTACTTC.

This clone was picked up one time. This chain connects TRBV19 to TRBJ1-1, with a tentative D call TRBD1 (6 bases). Germline V CDR1 and CDR2: LNHDA, SQIVND (reference sequence). The CDR3 extends over 13 amino acids. The V gene lost 11 bases and the J gene lost 4 bases, with 17 bases spanning the gap. The CDR3 loop reads CASSSGGPTEAFF. The CDR3 DNA follows: TGTGCCTCCTCATCCGGGGGCCCCACTGAAGCTTTCTTT.

DNA of the CDR3: TGTGCCAGCCGACGAGAGTCTACGCCCCTCTACGAGCAGTACTTC. Protein sequence: CASRRESTPLYEQYF. The V call is TRBV6-5, the J call TRBJ2-7; no clear D gene. This CDR3 comprises 15 residues. V dropped 8 bases and J dropped 3 bases, with 20 bases sitting between them. Germline V gene lookup returns CDR1 MNHEY and CDR2 SVGAGI.

The V call is TRBV4-1, the J call TRBJ1-1; D is ambiguous. The CDR3 runs to 15 residues. CDR1 is MGHRA, CDR2 YSYEKL, per germline. V was clipped by 0 bases and J by 4 bases, with 12 bases between them. The CDR3 bases are TGCGCCAGCAGCCAAGATGAGACACTAAGCACTGAAGCTTTCTTT. It codes for CASSQDETLSTEAFF.

The chain carries TRBV18 and TRBJ1-1; 9 bases line up with TRBD1. V trimming: 3 bases; J trimming: 4 bases; junction bases outside the gene matches: 6. Germline V gives CDR1 KGHSH, CDR2 LQKENI. The CDR3 loop spans 15 amino acids. The CDR3 DNA is TGTGCCAGCTCACCCTGGGACAGGGAAAGCACTGAAGCTTTCTTT. The encoded protein is CASSPWDRESTEAFF.

The rearrangement uses TRBV28 and TRBJ2-7, with TRBD2 matching 7 bases. The J segment lost 4 bases and the V segment lost 5 bases, leaving 14 bases of the junction unmatched. Germline values: CDR1 MDHEN, CDR2 SYDVKM. CDR3 length equals 16 residues. CDR3 region: CASSRGDVGTLYEQYF. Written as DNA, the CDR3 is TGTGCCAGCAGTCGGGGGGACGTGGGGACCCTATACGAGCAGTACTTC.

V usage is TRBV11-3 and J usage is TRBJ1-1; no reliable D call. V was shortened by 5 bases and J by 1 base, with 14 bases between the two germline ends. The CDR3 totals 15 residues. CDR1 is SGHNT, CDR2 YENEEA, per germline. CDR3: CASSESSTGNTEAFF. In DNA form, the CDR3 reads TGTGCCAGCAGCGAGTCGTCTACGGGGAACACTGAAGCTTTCTTT.